This T cell receptor beta chain was obtained from a study of cytomegalovirus exposure and HLA in healthy donors. A multiplex PCR was run with 60 Vbeta primers and 13 Jbeta primers. Measured with immunoSEQ multiplex PCR; TCRdb has only the in-frame clones, and not every one. The sample yields approximately 150,000 clones, approximately 68% seen once. Trimming took 0 bases from V and 5 from J, leaving 4 bases between them. Germline V gene sequence: CDR1 KGHSH, CDR2 LQKENI. CDR3 length equals 12 residues. This TCR derives from a man aged 55 to 70 in good health and CMV-seronegative. This rearrangement joins TRBV18 to TRBJ2-5, with D hard to call. The sequenced sample consisted of PBMCs. CDR3 loop: CASSPPSETQYF. CDR3 sequence (DNA): TGTGCCAGCTCACCACCGTCTGAGACCCAGTACTTC.